This TCR beta chain stems from a study of T cell repertoires in aging, cancer and after chemotherapy. Study summary: Clear clonal overlap appeared across healthy donor samples taken over several months to years.

The CDR3 covers 13 residues. Germline V CDR1 and CDR2: DFQATT, SNEGSKA (reference sequence). Peripheral blood genomic DNA, not sorted cells or RNA, was the template. Multiplex touch-down PCR with TRB-A/B primers amplified rearranged V-D-J TRB sequences. TCRdb ran MiXCR on the multiplex PCR reads and lists one entry per CDR3 protein. In the table there are about 2,200 distinct CDR3 sequences, approximately 26% of which are singletons. Concerning this clonotype itself: The junction differs from germline at one of its ends, possibly a read error.

The genes are TRBV20-1 and TRBJ2-4; 9 bases map to TRBD2. This TCR derives from a human donor in good health. The source material was blood. CDR3 nucleotide sequence: TGCAGTGCGCAAGCTAGCGGGGCTACCCATAAGGACTTC. Its translation is CSAQASGATHKDF.